The table lists the clone carrying this TCR beta chain with a few counts. Looked up from germline, CDR1 is DFQATT and CDR2 is SNEGSKA (reference sequence). CDR3 length: 12 amino acids. V shed 5 bases and J shed 1 base, with 8 bases lying between them. The data stem from a study of blood T cell repertoires in COVID-19. As handled by the study authors: By means of reference gene primer amplification, nucleated cell counts were estimated. Only in-frame clones appear in the TCRdb table, and some are missing; sequencing was by immunoSEQ multiplex PCR. That table supplies the V and J calls and clone size; D and trimming were determined from the DNA. The repertoire includes 390,000 or so clones, 86% of them detected once, and over 1.3% sits in the top ten.

Material: peripheral blood. The V call is TRBV20-1, the J call TRBJ1-2; no clear D gene. This clonotype originated in a woman in her twenties or thirties with active or convalescent COVID-19. CDR3 amino acids: CSAGGGNYGYTF. CDR3 coding DNA: TGCAGTGCTGGTGGAGGTAACTATGGCTACACCTTC.